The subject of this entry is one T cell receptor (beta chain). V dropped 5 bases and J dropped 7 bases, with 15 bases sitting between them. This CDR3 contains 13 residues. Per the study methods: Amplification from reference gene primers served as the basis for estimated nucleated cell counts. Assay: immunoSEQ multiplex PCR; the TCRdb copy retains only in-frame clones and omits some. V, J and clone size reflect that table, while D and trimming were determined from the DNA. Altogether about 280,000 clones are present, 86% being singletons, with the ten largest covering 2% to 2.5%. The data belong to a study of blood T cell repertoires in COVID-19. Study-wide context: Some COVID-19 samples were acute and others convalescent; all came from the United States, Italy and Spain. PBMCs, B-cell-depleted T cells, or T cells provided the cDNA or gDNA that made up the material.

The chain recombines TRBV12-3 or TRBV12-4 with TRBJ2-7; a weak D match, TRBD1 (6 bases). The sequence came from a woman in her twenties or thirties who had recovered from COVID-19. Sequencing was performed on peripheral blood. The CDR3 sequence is CASSRFQGREQYF. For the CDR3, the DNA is TGTGCCAGCAGTCGGTTTCAGGGGCGAGAGCAGTACTTC.